These 26 T cell receptor beta chains were sequenced from one sample in a study of molecular identifiers for immune sequencing clone quantification. TCRdb re-called the PCR reads with MiXCR, one entry per CDR3 protein. The top ten clones hold about 0.74% of a sample with about 330,000 distinct CDR3 sequences, 24% of them seen once. Sequenced sample: naive CD8+ T cells from blood, with Jurkat cell RNA spiked in. Subset in this sample: FACS-sorted CD8+CD4-CCR7+CD45RA+ naive T cells. Receptors were obtained from a human donor in good health. Some libraries in this study had Jurkat cell RNA spiked in.

The chain combines TRBV6-6 with TRBJ2-3, with 9 bases lining up with TRBD2. Germline V gene lookup returns CDR1 MNHNY and CDR2 SVGAGI (reference sequence). With 0 bases clipped from V and 0 bases from J, the junction kept 7 bases outside the gene matches. CDR3 length: 18 residues. The CDR3 sequence: CASSYSRQRGASTDTQYF. The DNA of the CDR3 is TGTGCCAGCAGTTACTCTAGGCAGCGGGGGGCTAGCACAGATACGCAGTATTTT.

Points on this clonotype: Since a much larger clone is just one base distant, this may be a read error. The chain has TRBV4-1 and TRBJ1-1; D is perhaps TRBD1 (6 bases). This CDR3 spans 15 amino acids. Trimming removed 0 bases at V and 4 bases at J, with 12 bases between. In germline, CDR1 is MGHRA, CDR2 YSYEKL. The CDR3 reads CASSQDQQGSTEAFF. The CDR3 nucleotides read TGCGCCAGCAGCCAAGACCAACAGGGAAGCACTGAAGCTTTCTTT.

This clonotype was seen ten or more times. This chain uses TRBV19 with TRBJ2-7; 9 bases map to TRBD1. This CDR3 is built from 12 residues. From germline, CDR1 is LNHDA and CDR2 SQIVND (reference sequence). The CDR3, as DNA: TGTGCATCGACAGGGGGAACCGACGAGCAGTACTTC. Protein sequence: CASTGGTDEQYF. The variable domain in full, with the rest retrieved from reference TRBV19 and TRBJ2-7, is DGGITQSPKYLFRKEGQNVTLSCEQNLNHDAMYWYRQDPGQGLRLIYYSQIVNDFQKGDIAEGYSVSREKKESFPLTVTSAQKNPTAFYLCASTGGTDEQYFGPGTRLTVT.

This clonotype has at least ten counts. The rearrangement links TRBV14 to TRBJ2-3; 9 bases fit TRBD2. Germline lookup yields CDR1 SGHDN and CDR2 FVKESK. This CDR3 is built from 18 residues. Trimming cost V 0 bases and J 0 bases; bases outside gene matches: 7. The CDR3 is CASSQDWASGASTDTQYF. The CDR3 DNA reads as TGTGCCAGCAGCCAAGATTGGGCTAGCGGGGCCAGCACAGATACGCAGTATTTT.

A remark on this clonotype: A much larger clone differs by one base, so this may be a read error. The genes are TRBV11-2 and TRBJ2-7; no clear D gene. Germline loops: CDR1 SGHAT, CDR2 FQNNGV. This CDR3 region has 13 residues. The ends were cut back, 5 bases at V and 4 bases at J, with 12 bases in the middle. The CDR3 reads CASSQILGYEQYF. The CDR3 bases are TGTGCCAGCAGCCAAATACTGGGGTACGAGCAGTACTTC.

The chain links TRBV11-2 to TRBJ2-7; D perhaps matches TRBD1 (6 bases). The CDR3 runs to 14 residues. V gave up 4 bases and J gave up 2 bases, with 12 bases separating them. The germline gives CDR1 SGHAT, CDR2 FQNNGV. Here the CDR3 DNA reads TGTGCCAGCAGCTCCGGGACACTAACCTACGAGCAGTACTTC. Encoded protein: CASSSGTLTYEQYF.

CDR3 protein: CASSLVKGPTSTDTQYF. In nucleotides, the CDR3 is TGTGCCAGCAGTTTGGTCAAGGGGCCAACTAGCACAGATACGCAGTATTTT. The rearrangement links TRBV27 to TRBJ2-3; a weak D match, TRBD1 (5 bases). The germline CDR1 and CDR2 sequences are MNHEY and SMNVEV (reference sequence). This CDR3 comprises 17 residues. Trimming stripped 3 bases from V and 0 bases from J, with 16 bases between.

This clonotype occurred a few times. The rearrangement joins TRBV14 to TRBJ2-7; D may be TRBD1 (6 bases). The ends were cut back, 3 bases at V and 2 bases at J, with 11 bases in the middle. Germline V CDR1 and CDR2: SGHDN, FVKESK. The CDR3 consists of 14 residues. This chain's CDR3 is CASSQRTVPYEQYF. CDR3 in DNA: TGTGCCAGCAGCCAGAGGACAGTTCCCTACGAGCAGTACTTC.

This clonotype was counted between two and nine times. This sequence joins TRBV18 and TRBJ2-3; 8 positions agree with TRBD1. Germline CDR1 reads KGHSH; CDR2 reads LQKENI. The CDR3 contains 16 residues. With V trimmed by 6 bases and J by 1 base, 9 bases remained unmatched. The CDR3 DNA follows: TGTGCCAGCTCGTTCCCACAGACAGGGGGCACAGATACGCAGTATTTT. This sequence encodes CASSFPQTGGTDTQYF.

The rearrangement joins TRBV7-2 to TRBJ2-1; D is perhaps TRBD1 (5 bases). The germline V gene has CDR1 SGHTA and CDR2 FQGNSA. V dropped 3 bases and J dropped 8 bases, with 8 bases sitting between them. This CDR3 contains 12 residues. The CDR3 bases are TGTGCCAGCAGCTTTGACAGCGATGAGCAGTTCTTC. This codes for CASSFDSDEQFF.

There are a few counts of this clonotype. This chain links TRBV6-2 or TRBV6-3 with TRBJ2-3; no clear D. Looked up from germline, CDR1 is MNHEY and CDR2 is SVGEGT. This CDR3 comprises 13 residues. V lost 8 bases to trimming and J lost 0 bases, with 9 bases between them. Here the CDR3 DNA reads TGTGCCAGCCATGAGTTCAGCACAGATACGCAGTATTTT. Translating gives CASHEFSTDTQYF.

The table lists this clonotype with a few counts. The rearrangement links TRBV12-3 or TRBV12-4 to TRBJ2-7; D possibly matches TRBD1 or TRBD2 (5 bases each). The CDR3 loop spans 15 amino acids. V was trimmed by 5 bases and J by 6 bases, leaving 20 bases between them. The CDR3 is CASSPRDGNPLEQYF. The CDR3 DNA sequence: TGTGCCAGCAGTCCCAGGGACGGGAACCCACTCGAGCAGTACTTC.

The J gene is TRBJ2-7, the V gene TRBV7-9, with a weak D call TRBD1 (6 bases). Germline assignment: CDR1 SEHNR and CDR2 FQNEAQ (reference sequence). The CDR3 has 12 amino acids. Between the trimmed V and J ends, which lost 8 bases and 2 bases, there was a span of 10 bases. CDR3 protein: CASARGAYEQYF. The CDR3 DNA reads as TGTGCCAGCGCCAGGGGCGCCTACGAGCAGTACTTC.

This clonotype was counted ten times or more. V gene TRBV7-9 combines with J gene TRBJ2-1; 10 bases match TRBD2. The CDR3 consists of 17 residues. The V and J ends lost 1 base and 2 bases, in that order; junction bases with no gene match: 5. The germline gives CDR1 SEHNR, CDR2 FQNEAQ (reference sequence). This CDR3 is CASSLVGLAVTYNEQFF. CDR3 nucleotides: TGTGCCAGCAGCTTAGTAGGACTAGCGGTGACCTACAATGAGCAGTTCTTC. The full variable domain, in which reference TRBV7-9 and TRBJ2-1 provide the parts outside the CDR3, is DTGVSQNPRHKITKRGQNVTFRCDPISEHNRLYWYRQTLGQGPEFLTYFQNEAQLEKSRLLSDRFSAERPKGSFSTLEIQRTEQGDSAMYLCASSLVGLAVTYNEQFFGPGTRLTVL.

This clonotype was found many times. As DNA, the CDR3 is TGTGCCAGCAGCTTAGGGGGGGCTCAGCCCCAGCATTTT. Amino acid sequence: CASSLGGAQPQHF. The chain uses TRBV7-9 and TRBJ1-5; the D gene is possibly TRBD1 (6 bases). Trimming took off 1 base at V and 6 bases at J, with 7 bases between the two ends. Germline V gene sequence: CDR1 SEHNR, CDR2 FQNEAQ (reference sequence). This CDR3 is built from 13 residues. Together with reference TRBV7-9 and TRBJ1-5, the CDR3 gives the full variable domain: DTGVSQNPRHKITKRGQNVTFRCDPISEHNRLYWYRQTLGQGPEFLTYFQNEAQLEKSRLLSDRFSAERPKGSFSTLEIQRTEQGDSAMYLCASSLGGAQPQHFGDGTRLSIL.

This clonotype was counted at least ten times. The chain recombines TRBV28 with TRBJ1-5; a possible D gene is TRBD1 (6 bases). This CDR3 comprises 16 residues. CDR1 MDHEN and CDR2 SYDVKM come from the germline V gene. V lost 3 bases and J lost 0, with 12 bases in between. The CDR3 DNA sequence: TGTGCCAGCAGTTTGGAACAGGGTCATAGCAATCAGCCCCAGCATTTT. It specifies CASSLEQGHSNQPQHF.

This clonotype was seen a few times. This rearrangement joins TRBV19 to TRBJ2-7, with 11 bases fitting TRBD1. The CDR3 totals 14 residues. In germline, CDR1 is LNHDA, CDR2 SQIVND (reference sequence). V gave up 6 bases and J gave up 6 bases; unmatched junction bases: 7. Here the CDR3 reads CASSLGQGGSEQYF. CDR3 DNA sequence: TGTGCCAGTAGCCTGGGACAGGGGGGTTCCGAGCAGTACTTC.

This clonotype was counted many times. The V and J genes are TRBV6-5 and TRBJ1-1, with D unclear. Germline CDR1 reads MNHEY; CDR2 reads SVGAGI. Deletions cut 6 bases from V and 7 bases from J, with 9 bases between. The CDR3 is 11 residues long. The DNA of the CDR3 is TGTGCCAGCAGCCGCGACCATGAAGCTTTCTTT. Protein sequence: CASSRDHEAFF.

As concerns this clonotype: Given a much more abundant clone one base away, this may be a read error. The chain links TRBV4-1 to TRBJ1-1; the D is unclear. Germline assignment: CDR1 MGHRA and CDR2 YSYEKL. This CDR3 has 14 residues. The CDR3 here is CAGSQVKTDTEAFF. CDR3 coding DNA: TGCGCCGGCAGCCAAGTAAAGACTGACACTGAAGCTTTCTTT.

This clonotype was found once. A much larger clonotype is one base distant, so this may be a read error. The chain employs TRBV5-1 and TRBJ1-2; 8 bases fit TRBD1. The V gene's germline CDR1 is SGHRS and CDR2 YFSETQ. CDR3 length equals 17 residues. The ends lost 8 bases at V and 5 bases at J; junction bases unmatched: 20. CDR3 bases: TGCGCCAGTACGTGGCGTCCGACAGGGGATCTCTCTTATGGCTACACCTTC. This translates into CASTWRPTGDLSYGYTF.

This clonotype has only a few counts. The rearrangement links TRBV12-3 or TRBV12-4 to TRBJ2-3; D is perhaps TRBD2 (7 bases). Trimming removed 2 bases from V and 1 base from J, with 16 bases in between. The CDR3 is 17 residues long. In DNA, the CDR3 is TGTGCCAGCAGTTTATTTGCGGGGGCCCTAGGCACAGATACGCAGTATTTT. Its protein is CASSLFAGALGTDTQYF.

The chain has TRBV19 and TRBJ1-1, with TRBD1 identical over 10 bases. In germline, CDR1 is LNHDA, CDR2 SQIVND (reference sequence). Losses at the gene ends were 4 bases for V and 4 bases for J; bases not matched to a gene: 6. CDR3 length: 15 residues. The CDR3 region is CASSKTGGWSTEAFF. CDR3 bases: TGTGCCAGTAGTAAGACAGGGGGCTGGAGCACTGAAGCTTTCTTT.

In this sample, this clonotype turned up a few times. The V call is TRBV28, the J call TRBJ1-1; 9 bases fit TRBD1. V lost 3 bases and J lost 5; bases outside the gene matches: 4. Germline lookup yields CDR1 MDHEN and CDR2 SYDVKM. The CDR3 is 14 amino acids. CDR3 in DNA: TGTGCCAGCAGTTTTATACAGGGGGCGACTGAAGCTTTCTTT. Protein: CASSFIQGATEAFF.

The rearrangement uses TRBV27 and TRBJ2-7, with D perhaps given as TRBD1 or TRBD2 (5 bases each). From germline, CDR1 is MNHEY and CDR2 SMNVEV (reference sequence). Trimming removed 5 bases from V and 4 bases from J, with 18 bases in between. This CDR3 is 15 amino acids long. CDR3 in DNA: TGTGCCAGCAGTCCGGGGACCCTTGCGGCTTACGAGCAGTACTTC. Its translation is CASSPGTLAAYEQYF.

The chain links TRBV7-3 to TRBJ2-7, with D possibly matching TRBD1 (8 bases). V lost 5 bases to trimming and J lost 5 bases, with 16 bases between them. The germline CDR1 and CDR2 sequences are SGHTA and FQGTGA. CDR3 length: 14 amino acids. CDR3 in DNA: TGTGCCAGCAGCCCAACAGGGGGAGGGGACGAGCAGTACTTC. Residues: CASSPTGGGDEQYF.

This clonotype has a count of ten or more. The chain links TRBV19 to TRBJ2-7, with 9 bases fitting TRBD1. In germline, CDR1 is LNHDA, CDR2 SQIVND (reference sequence). The length of the CDR3 is 14 residues. The junction had 7 bases not matched to a gene; V was cut back by 7 bases and J by 3 bases. The CDR3: CASMGTGNNYEQYF. As DNA, the CDR3 is TGTGCCAGTATGGGGACAGGGAATAACTACGAGCAGTACTTC.